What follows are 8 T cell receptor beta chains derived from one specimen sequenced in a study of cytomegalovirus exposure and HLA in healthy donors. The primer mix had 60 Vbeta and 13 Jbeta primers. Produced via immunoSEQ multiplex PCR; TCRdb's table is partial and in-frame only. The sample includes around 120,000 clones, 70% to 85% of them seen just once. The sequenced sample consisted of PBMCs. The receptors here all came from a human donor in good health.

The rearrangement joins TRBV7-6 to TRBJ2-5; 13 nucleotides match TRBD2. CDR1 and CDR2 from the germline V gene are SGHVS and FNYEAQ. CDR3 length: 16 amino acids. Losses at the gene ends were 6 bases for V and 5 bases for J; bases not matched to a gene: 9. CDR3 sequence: CASSPRLAGGRETQYF. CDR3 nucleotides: TGTGCCAGCAGTCCTAGACTAGCGGGAGGAAGGGAGACCCAGTACTTC.

CDR3 bases: TGTGCCATCAGTGCCCAGGCTTCTGCAACTAATGAAAAACTGTTTTTT. It translates to CAISAQASATNEKLFF. The chain is built from TRBV10-3 and TRBJ1-4, with D hard to call. V shed 4 bases and J shed 0 bases, with 12 bases lying between them. The CDR3 runs to 16 residues. The germline V gene has CDR1 ENHRY and CDR2 SYGVKD.

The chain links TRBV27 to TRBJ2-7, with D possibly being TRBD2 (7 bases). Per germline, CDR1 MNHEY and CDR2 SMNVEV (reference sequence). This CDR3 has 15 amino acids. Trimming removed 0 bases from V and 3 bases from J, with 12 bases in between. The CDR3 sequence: CASSLSGGPGYEQYF. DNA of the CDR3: TGTGCCAGCAGTTTATCGGGGGGGCCTGGCTACGAGCAGTACTTC.

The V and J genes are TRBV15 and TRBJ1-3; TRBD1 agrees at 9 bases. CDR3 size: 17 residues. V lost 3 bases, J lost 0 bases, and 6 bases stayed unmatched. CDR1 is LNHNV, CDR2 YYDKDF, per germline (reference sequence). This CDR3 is CATSRAGQGLSGNTIYF. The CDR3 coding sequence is TGTGCCACCAGCAGGGCAGGACAGGGGCTCTCTGGAAACACCATATATTTT.

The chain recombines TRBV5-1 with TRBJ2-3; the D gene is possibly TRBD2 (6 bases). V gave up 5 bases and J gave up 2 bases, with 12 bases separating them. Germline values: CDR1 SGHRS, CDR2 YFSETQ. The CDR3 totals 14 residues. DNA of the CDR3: TGCGCCAGCAGGCAAACGGGACTCACAGATACGCAGTATTTT. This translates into CASRQTGLTDTQYF.

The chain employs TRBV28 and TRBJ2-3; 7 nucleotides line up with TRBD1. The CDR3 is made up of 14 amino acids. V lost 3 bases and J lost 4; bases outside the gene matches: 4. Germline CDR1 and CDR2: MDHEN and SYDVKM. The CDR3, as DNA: TGTGCCAGCAGTTTTTACAGGGGTGCAGATACGCAGTATTTT. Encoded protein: CASSFYRGADTQYF.

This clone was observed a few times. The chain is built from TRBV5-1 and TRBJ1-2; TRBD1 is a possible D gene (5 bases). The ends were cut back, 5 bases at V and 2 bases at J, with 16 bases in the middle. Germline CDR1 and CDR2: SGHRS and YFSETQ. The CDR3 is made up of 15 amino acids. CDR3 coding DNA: TGCGCCAGCAGAGGGTCGCAGGGCATCAACTATGGCTACACCTTC. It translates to CASRGSQGINYGYTF.

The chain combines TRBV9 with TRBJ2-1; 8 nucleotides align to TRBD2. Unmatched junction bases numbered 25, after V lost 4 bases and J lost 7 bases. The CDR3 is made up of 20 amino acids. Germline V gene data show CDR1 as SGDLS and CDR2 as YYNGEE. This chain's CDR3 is CASSPRGVAGFTPSRNEQFF. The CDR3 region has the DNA TGTGCCAGCAGCCCTCGGGGGGTAGCGGGATTCACGCCATCTAGGAATGAGCAGTTCTTC.